This T cell receptor beta chain was sequenced for a study of blood T cell repertoires in COVID-19 (dated by TCRdb to about 2020). Some background on the complete study: Samples from collaborators originated in the United States, Italy and Spain and spanned both the acute and convalescent phases of COVID-19. The prospective study material was composed of cDNA or gDNA derived from T cells, B-cell-depleted T cells, or PBMCs. Subjects who had been exposed to COVID-19, were actively infected with it, or had recovered from it provided the deeply sampled blood TCRbeta repertoires that made up the dataset. A freely available public database, intended as a resource for researchers studying the immune response to SARS-CoV-2, is where the repertoires were released. The samples were drawn from the first 160 participants of the ongoing ImmuneRACE study and from 1,254 subjects provided by 6 global collaborators. A de-identified subject ID, COVID-19 status, age in years and sex were almost always included in the sample metadata. Where HLA class I and class II types were available, the types were taken from metadata supplied by the sample provider, not from assay-based typing.

Cut back by 2 bases and 2 bases, the V and J ends lie 13 bases apart. Looking up the germline V gene yields CDR1 SGHDT and CDR2 YYEEEE. The CDR3 has 16 amino acids, counting the end cysteine and phenylalanine. This entry keeps only the CDR3 DNA: 48 bases, framed from base 1. TCRbeta CDR3 regions were amplified from genomic DNA using the immunoSEQ Assay, a bias-controlled multiplex PCR. The paper's data handling went like this. The number of nucleated cells in each sample was estimated by amplification of reference gene primers within the assay. To quantify the absolute abundance of each unique TCRbeta CDR3 rearrangement, sequence reads were collapsed and filtered. For each sample, productive Simpson clonality was calculated by taking the square root of Simpson's diversity index across productive rearrangements. TCRdb's version of the immuneACCESS table is confined to in-frame rearrangements and falls short of the full clone set. An unresolved V gene accounts for under half of the shortfall where checked; the remainder is of unknown origin. The D gene and trimming were derived from the DNA, and the V and J assignments and clone size from that table. Present in this sample are hundreds of thousands of clones, under 90% of which were seen just once. The top ten constitute 8.6% of the sample.

Beyond this particular receptor, the publication reports: Clinical and demographic metadata were provided uncurated, with the amount varying by source and participant.

This clone was counted once. It lacks a known antigen. Base qualities are missing; no much larger clone stands one base away. Collaborating institutions collected whole blood in K2EDTA tubes following their own protocols. Collaborator samples were shipped for TCRbeta analysis as frozen whole blood, isolated PBMCs, or DNA extracted from either sample type. This TCR derives from a human donor in a cohort sampled during active COVID-19. The V and J segments used are TRBV5-6 and TRBJ2-2; D gene: possibly TRBD2, on 5 matching bases. What was sequenced was peripheral blood. The CDR3 reads as follows: CASSLGGGFNTGELFF. DNA sequence: TGTGCCAGCAGCTTAGGAGGCGGGTTCAACACCGGGGAGCTGTTTTTT.